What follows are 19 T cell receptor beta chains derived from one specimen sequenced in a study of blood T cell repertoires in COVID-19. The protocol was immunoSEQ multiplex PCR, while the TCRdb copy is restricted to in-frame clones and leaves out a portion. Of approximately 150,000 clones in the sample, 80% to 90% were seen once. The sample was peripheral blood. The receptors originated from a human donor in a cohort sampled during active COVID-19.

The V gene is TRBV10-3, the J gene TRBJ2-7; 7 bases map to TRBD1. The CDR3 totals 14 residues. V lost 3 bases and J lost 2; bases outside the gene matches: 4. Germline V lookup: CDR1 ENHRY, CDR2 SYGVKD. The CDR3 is CAISEQGQTYEQYF. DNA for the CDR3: TGTGCCATCAGTGAACAGGGGCAGACCTACGAGCAGTACTTC.

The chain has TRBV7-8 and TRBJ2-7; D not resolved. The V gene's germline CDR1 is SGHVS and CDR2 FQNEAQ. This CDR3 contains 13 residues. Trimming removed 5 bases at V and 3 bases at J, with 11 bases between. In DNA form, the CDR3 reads TGTGCCAGCAGCCGTCGAGAGTACTACGAGCAGTACTTC. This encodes CASSRREYYEQYF. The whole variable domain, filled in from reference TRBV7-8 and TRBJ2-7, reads GAGVSQSPRYKVAKRGQDVALRCDPISGHVSLFWYQQALGQGPEFLTYFQNEAQLDKSGLPSDRFFAERPEGSVSTLKIQRTQQEDSAVYLCASSRREYYEQYFGPGTRLTVT.

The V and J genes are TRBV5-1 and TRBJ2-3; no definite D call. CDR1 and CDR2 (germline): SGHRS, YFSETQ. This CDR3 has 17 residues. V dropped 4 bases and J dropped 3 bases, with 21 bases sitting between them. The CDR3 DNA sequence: TGCGCCAGCAGCGTCTCAAGCCAAGTCCAAACGACAGATACGCAGTATTTT. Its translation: CASSVSSQVQTTDTQYF.

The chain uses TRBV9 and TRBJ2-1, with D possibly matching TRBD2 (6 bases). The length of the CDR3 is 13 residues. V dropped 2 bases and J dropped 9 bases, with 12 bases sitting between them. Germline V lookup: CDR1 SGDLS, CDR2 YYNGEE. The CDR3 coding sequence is TGTGCCAGCAGCGTTCCTAGCGACGGTGAGCAGTTCTTC. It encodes CASSVPSDGEQFF.

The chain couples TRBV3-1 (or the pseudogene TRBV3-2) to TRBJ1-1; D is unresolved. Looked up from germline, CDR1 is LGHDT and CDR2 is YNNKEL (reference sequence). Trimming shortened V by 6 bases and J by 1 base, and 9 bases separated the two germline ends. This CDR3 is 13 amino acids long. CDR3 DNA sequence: TGTGCCAGCAGTCGCACAAAGAACACTGAAGCTTTCTTT. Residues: CASSRTKNTEAFF.

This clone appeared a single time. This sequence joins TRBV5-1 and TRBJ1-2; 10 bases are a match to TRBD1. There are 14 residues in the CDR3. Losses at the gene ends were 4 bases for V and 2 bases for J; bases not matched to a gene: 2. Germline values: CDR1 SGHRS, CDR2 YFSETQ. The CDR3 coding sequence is TGCGCCAGCAGCCTGGACAGGGGGAACTATGGCTACACCTTC. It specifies CASSLDRGNYGYTF.

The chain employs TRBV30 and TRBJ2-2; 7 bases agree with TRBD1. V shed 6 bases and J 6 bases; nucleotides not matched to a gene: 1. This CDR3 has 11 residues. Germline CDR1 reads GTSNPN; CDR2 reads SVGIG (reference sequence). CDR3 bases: TGTGCCTGTACAGGGGCCGGGGAGCTGTTTTTT. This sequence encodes CACTGAGELFF.

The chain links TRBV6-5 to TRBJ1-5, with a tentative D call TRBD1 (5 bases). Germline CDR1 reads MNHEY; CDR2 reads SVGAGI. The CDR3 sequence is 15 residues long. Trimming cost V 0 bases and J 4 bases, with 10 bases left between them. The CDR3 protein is CASSYSGVLNQPQHF. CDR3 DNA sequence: TGTGCCAGCAGTTACTCAGGGGTTTTGAATCAGCCCCAGCATTTT.

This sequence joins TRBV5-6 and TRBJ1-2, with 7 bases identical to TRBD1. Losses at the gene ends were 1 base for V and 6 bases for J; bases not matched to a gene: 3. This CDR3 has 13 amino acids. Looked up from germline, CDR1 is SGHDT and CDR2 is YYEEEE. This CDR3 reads CASSLRQGDGYTF. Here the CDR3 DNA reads TGTGCCAGCAGCTTGAGGCAGGGGGATGGCTACACCTTC.

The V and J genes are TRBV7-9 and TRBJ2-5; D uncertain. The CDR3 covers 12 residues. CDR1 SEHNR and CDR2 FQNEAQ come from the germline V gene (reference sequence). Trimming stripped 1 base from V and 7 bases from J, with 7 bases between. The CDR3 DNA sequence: TGTGCCAGCAGCTTAGAATCGGGGACCCAGTACTTC. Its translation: CASSLESGTQYF.

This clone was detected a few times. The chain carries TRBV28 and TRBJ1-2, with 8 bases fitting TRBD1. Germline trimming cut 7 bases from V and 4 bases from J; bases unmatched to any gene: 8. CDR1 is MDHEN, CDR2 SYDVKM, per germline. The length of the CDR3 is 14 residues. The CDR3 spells CASKKGDRGYGYTF. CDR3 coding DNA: TGTGCCAGCAAAAAGGGAGACAGGGGCTATGGCTACACCTTC.

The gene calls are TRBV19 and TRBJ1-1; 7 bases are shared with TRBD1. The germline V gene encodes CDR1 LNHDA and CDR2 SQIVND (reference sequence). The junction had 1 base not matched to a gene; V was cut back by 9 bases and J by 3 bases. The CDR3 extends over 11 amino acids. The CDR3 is CARDRDTEAFF. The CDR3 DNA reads TGTGCCAGAGACAGGGACACTGAAGCTTTCTTT. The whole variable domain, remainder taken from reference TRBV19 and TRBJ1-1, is DGGITQSPKYLFRKEGQNVTLSCEQNLNHDAMYWYRQDPGQGLRLIYYSQIVNDFQKGDIAEGYSVSREKKESFPLTVTSAQKNPTAFYLCARDRDTEAFFGQGTRLTVV.

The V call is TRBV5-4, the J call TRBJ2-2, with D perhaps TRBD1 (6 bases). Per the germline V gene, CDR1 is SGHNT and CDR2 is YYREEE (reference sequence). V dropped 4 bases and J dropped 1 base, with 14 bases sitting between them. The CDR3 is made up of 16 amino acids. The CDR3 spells CASSTPDSENTGELFF. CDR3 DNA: TGTGCCAGCAGCACACCGGACAGCGAGAACACCGGGGAGCTGTTTTTT. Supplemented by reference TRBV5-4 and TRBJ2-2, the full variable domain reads ETGVTQSPTHLIKTRGQQVTLRCSSQSGHNTVSWYQQALGQGPQFIFQYYREEENGRGNFPPRFSGLQFPNYSSELNVNALELDDSALYLCASSTPDSENTGELFFGEGSRLTVL.

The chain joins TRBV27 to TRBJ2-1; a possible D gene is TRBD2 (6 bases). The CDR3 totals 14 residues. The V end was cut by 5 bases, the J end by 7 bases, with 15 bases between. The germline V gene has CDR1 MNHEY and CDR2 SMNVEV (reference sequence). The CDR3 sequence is CASSPREMANEQFF. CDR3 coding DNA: TGTGCCAGCAGTCCCCGGGAGATGGCAAATGAGCAGTTCTTC.

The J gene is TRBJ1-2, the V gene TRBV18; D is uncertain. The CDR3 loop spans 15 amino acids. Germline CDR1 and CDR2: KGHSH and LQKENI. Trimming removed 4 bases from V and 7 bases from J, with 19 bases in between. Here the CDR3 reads CASSQRSEALAGYTF. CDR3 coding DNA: TGTGCCAGCTCACAGCGGTCGGAGGCTTTGGCTGGCTACACCTTC.

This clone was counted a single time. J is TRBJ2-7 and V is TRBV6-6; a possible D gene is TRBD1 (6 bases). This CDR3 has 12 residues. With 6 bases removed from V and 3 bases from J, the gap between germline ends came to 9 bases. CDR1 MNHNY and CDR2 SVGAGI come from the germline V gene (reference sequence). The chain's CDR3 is CASSRDNYEQYF. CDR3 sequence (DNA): TGTGCCAGCAGCAGGGACAACTACGAGCAGTACTTC.

In DNA, the CDR3 is TGTGCCACCAGCAGAAGGGGGGGGAAAGAGACCCAGTACTTC. This translates into CATSRRGGKETQYF. The chain carries TRBV15 and TRBJ2-5; maybe TRBD2 (7 bases). V dropped 2 bases and J dropped 3 bases, with 10 bases sitting between them. Germline CDR1 is LNHNV and CDR2 is YYDKDF (reference sequence). CDR3 length equals 14 residues.

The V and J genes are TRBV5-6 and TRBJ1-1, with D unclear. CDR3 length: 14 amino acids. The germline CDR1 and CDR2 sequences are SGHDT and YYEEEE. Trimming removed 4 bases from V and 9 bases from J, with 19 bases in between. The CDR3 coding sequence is TGTGCCAGCAGCAAAGAGGTTTCGGGAGCAAAAGCTTTCTTT. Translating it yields CASSKEVSGAKAFF.

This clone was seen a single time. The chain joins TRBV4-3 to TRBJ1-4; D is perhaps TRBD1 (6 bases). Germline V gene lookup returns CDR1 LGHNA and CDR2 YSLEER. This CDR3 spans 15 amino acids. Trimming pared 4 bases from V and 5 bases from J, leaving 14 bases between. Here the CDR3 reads CASSPSGGPNEKLFF. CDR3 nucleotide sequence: TGCGCCAGCAGCCCATCGGGGGGGCCCAATGAAAAACTGTTTTTT.